The next 14 T cell receptor beta chains were all read from a single sample in a study of cytomegalovirus exposure and HLA in healthy donors. PCR involved 60 Vbeta and 13 Jbeta primers. Libraries were prepared by immunoSEQ multiplex PCR; TCRdb keeps only in-frame clonotypes and omits some of them. The table includes about 140,000 clones, 70% to 85% detected once. The source material was PBMCs. These receptors originate from a young man in good health and CMV-seropositive.

The rearrangement links TRBV7-2 to TRBJ2-5; no reliable D call. Germline CDR1 SGHTA, CDR2 FQGNSA. The V end was cut by 2 bases, the J end by 3 bases, with 10 bases between. CDR3 length: 14 amino acids. The CDR3 DNA sequence: TGTGCCAGCAGCTTATGGTATAGTGAAGAGACCCAGTACTTC. This codes for CASSLWYSEETQYF.

In nucleotides, the CDR3 is TGTGCCAGCAGCAAATGGGTGACTAGCGCTAGCACGGGGGAGCAGTATTTT. Its translation is CASSKWVTSASTGEQYF. The chain is built from TRBV21-1 and TRBJ2-3; the DNA was not compared with TRBD2, the D call given in the table. TRBV21-1 is noted as a pseudogene. CDR3 length: 17 residues.

The chain is built from TRBV18 and TRBJ2-2; the D is unclear. This CDR3 contains 15 residues. V lost 3 bases to trimming and J lost 0 bases, with 8 bases between them. Germline V lookup: CDR1 KGHSH, CDR2 LQKENI. The CDR3 region is CASSPLDTNTGELFF. The CDR3 DNA reads as TGTGCCAGCTCACCCCTCGACACGAACACCGGGGAGCTGTTTTTT.

This rearrangement joins TRBV5-8 to TRBJ1-1, with unresolved D. CDR3 length: 11 residues. Germline V gene lookup returns CDR1 SGHTS and CDR2 YDEGEE. Trimming pared 1 base from V and 7 bases from J, leaving 5 bases between. CDR3 DNA sequence: TGTGCCAGCAGCTTGTCCTTTGAAGCTTTCTTT. This gives the protein CASSLSFEAFF.

The chain uses TRBV4-2 and TRBJ2-5, with a tentative D call TRBD2 (5 bases). With 0 bases removed from V and 4 bases from J, the gap between germline ends came to 15 bases. The germline V gene has CDR1 LGHNA and CDR2 YNFKEQ. The CDR3 loop spans 16 amino acids. CDR3 coding DNA: TGTGCCAGCAGCCAAGATTTTGCGGGCTCTTTAGAGACCCAGTACTTC. Protein: CASSQDFAGSLETQYF.

The gene calls are TRBV6-5 and TRBJ1-6; D not resolved. The V and J ends lost 5 bases and 8 bases respectively, with 10 bases between them. The CDR3 length is 13 residues. Germline loops: CDR1 MNHEY, CDR2 SVGAGI. The CDR3 region has the DNA TGTGCCAGCAGTACCTACACAGATTCACCCCTCCACTTT. Its protein is CASSTYTDSPLHF.

This sequence joins TRBV29-1 and TRBJ2-2, with 7 bases lining up with TRBD2. The CDR3 has 12 residues. The J segment lost 4 bases and the V segment lost 4 bases, leaving 0 bases of the junction unmatched. Germline assignment: CDR1 SQVTM and CDR2 ANQGSEA. The chain's CDR3 is CSVGEGTGELFF. DNA of the CDR3: TGCAGCGTTGGGGAGGGCACCGGGGAGCTGTTTTTT.

The V and J genes are TRBV5-5 and TRBJ2-1; D not resolved. Germline-derived CDR1 and CDR2 are SGHKS and YYEKEE (reference sequence). With 2 bases removed from V and 4 bases from J, the gap between germline ends came to 4 bases. The CDR3 contains 12 residues. In nucleotides, the CDR3 is TGTGCCAGCAGCTTCCGGTACAATGAGCAGTTCTTC. Encoded protein: CASSFRYNEQFF.

This clone has more than one count but fewer than ten. The V call is TRBV6-5, the J call TRBJ1-1; 7 bases map to TRBD1. The V and J ends lost 5 bases and 5 bases, in that order; junction bases with no gene match: 11. The CDR3 consists of 15 residues. Germline V gives CDR1 MNHEY, CDR2 SVGAGI. CDR3: CASSPASGGWTEAFF. For the CDR3, the DNA is TGTGCCAGCAGTCCCGCGTCAGGGGGTTGGACTGAAGCTTTCTTT.

This rearrangement joins TRBV6-5 to TRBJ2-5; 9 bases match TRBD1. The CDR3 is made up of 14 amino acids. Germline lookup yields CDR1 MNHEY and CDR2 SVGAGI. V shed 6 bases, J shed 5 bases, and the junction held 7 bases outside the gene matches. CDR3 in amino acids: CASRLQGAVETQYF. CDR3 sequence (DNA): TGTGCCAGCAGATTACAGGGGGCTGTGGAGACCCAGTACTTC.

This chain joins TRBV30 and TRBJ1-1; TRBD1 aligns across 9 bases. From germline, CDR1 is GTSNPN and CDR2 SVGIG (reference sequence). This CDR3 region has 14 residues. Trimming took 4 bases from V and 5 from J; bases not matched to a gene: 8. Here the CDR3 reads CAWTTDRGDTEAFF. CDR3 nucleotide sequence: TGTGCCTGGACAACGGACAGGGGAGATACTGAAGCTTTCTTT.

This chain joins TRBV23-1 and TRBJ1-2; 7 positions match TRBD1. TRBV23-1 is filed as an ORF, its function uncertain. Germline trimming cut 2 bases from V and 7 bases from J; bases unmatched to any gene: 7. The length of the CDR3 is 14 residues. The CDR3 nucleotides are TGCGCCAGCAGTCAACCCATCACAGGGGCTGGCTACACCTTC. It codes for CASSQPITGAGYTF.

J is TRBJ2-1 and V is TRBV27; D is ambiguous. CDR3 length equals 13 residues. The germline gives CDR1 MNHEY, CDR2 SMNVEV (reference sequence). V was trimmed by 5 bases and J by 10 bases, leaving 15 bases between them. The CDR3 bases are TGTGCCAGCAGTGTGACCCCCCGGCGGGAGCAGTTCTTC. Residues: CASSVTPRREQFF.

As for this clone: The sample holds other DNA sequences that translate to the same CDR3. As DNA, the CDR3 is TGTGCCAGCAGTTTAGGAACAGGGGTGAATGAAAAACTGTTTTTT. Amino acids: CASSLGTGVNEKLFF. This chain uses TRBV28 with TRBJ1-4, with 7 bases identical to TRBD1. The germline gives CDR1 MDHEN, CDR2 SYDVKM. J lost 5 bases, V lost 2 bases, and 5 bases had no gene match. The CDR3 consists of 15 residues.